The source of this T cell receptor (beta chain) is a study of T cell changes during pregnancy in multiple sclerosis. The CDR3 runs to 14 residues. In germline, CDR1 is SGHVS, CDR2 FNYEAQ. The ends lost 5 bases at V and 1 base at J; junction bases unmatched: 3. The data were produced by immunoSEQ multiplex PCR, yet TCRdb's version contains in-frame clones alone and is incomplete. The repertoire holds approximately 40,000 clones, about 88% seen once, with approximately 11% in the top ten. The sequence derives from a female donor with multiple sclerosis, enrolled in a pregnancy study. This chain links TRBV7-6 with TRBJ2-3; 7 positions match TRBD2. This sample comprised CD8+ T cells from peripheral blood mononuclear cells, obtained in the third trimester of pregnancy. As DNA, the CDR3 is TGTGCCAGCAGCCCTAGCGGAGGCACAGATACGCAGTATTTT. Its translation is CASSPSGGTDTQYF.